The entry below gives a single T cell receptor (beta chain) sequence along with its context. The antigen is not known. V was trimmed by 0 bases and J by 13 bases, leaving 12 bases between them. Per germline, CDR1 LGHNA and CDR2 YSLEER. The CDR3 contains 12 residues. In each sample, roughly 1-11 million cryopreserved PBMC were present before DNA extraction. This entry comes from a study of long-term antiretroviral therapy in people with HIV. Findings and caveats of the study: At every time point, clones expanded before ART dominated the repertoire. Upon ART, diversity increased but remained lower than transplant donor controls.

Survey level was the resolution at which the v3.0 immunoSEQ assay ran. The protocol was immunoSEQ multiplex PCR, while the TCRdb copy is restricted to in-frame clones and leaves out a portion. The sample lists 15,000 or so clones, about 87% seen once, with around 21% in the top ten. This specimen consisted of unsorted PBMCs, obtained 2.1 years after starting antiretroviral therapy. The origin of this receptor is a woman aged 35 to 49 with HIV. The chain uses TRBV4-3 and TRBJ1-2; D is perhaps TRBD1 (6 bases). The CDR3 nucleotides are TGCGCCAGCAGCCAAGACGGGGGCCCGAGCACCTTC. It translates to CASSQDGGPSTF.